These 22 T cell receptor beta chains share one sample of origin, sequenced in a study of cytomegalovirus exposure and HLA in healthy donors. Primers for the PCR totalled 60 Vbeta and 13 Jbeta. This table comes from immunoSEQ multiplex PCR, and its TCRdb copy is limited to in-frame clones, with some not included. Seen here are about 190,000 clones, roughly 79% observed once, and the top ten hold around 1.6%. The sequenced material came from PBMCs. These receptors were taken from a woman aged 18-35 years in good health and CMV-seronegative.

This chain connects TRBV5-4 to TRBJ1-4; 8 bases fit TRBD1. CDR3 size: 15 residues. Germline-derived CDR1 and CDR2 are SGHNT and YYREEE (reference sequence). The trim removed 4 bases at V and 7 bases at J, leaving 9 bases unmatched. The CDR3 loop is CASSPRTGQSEKLFF. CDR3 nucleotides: TGTGCCAGCAGCCCCCGGACAGGGCAGTCTGAAAAACTGTTTTTT.

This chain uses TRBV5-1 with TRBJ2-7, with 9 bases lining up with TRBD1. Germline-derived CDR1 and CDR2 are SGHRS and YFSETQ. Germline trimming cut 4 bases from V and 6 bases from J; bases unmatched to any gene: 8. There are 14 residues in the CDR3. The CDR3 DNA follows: TGCGCCAGCAGCAACACCGGGACAGGGCTCGAGCAGTACTTC. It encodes CASSNTGTGLEQYF.

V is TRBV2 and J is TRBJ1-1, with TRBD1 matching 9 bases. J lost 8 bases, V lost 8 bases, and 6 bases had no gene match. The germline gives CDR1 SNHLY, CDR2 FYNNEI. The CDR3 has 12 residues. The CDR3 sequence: CASPTTGGEAFF. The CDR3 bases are TGTGCCAGCCCTACGACAGGGGGGGAAGCTTTCTTT.

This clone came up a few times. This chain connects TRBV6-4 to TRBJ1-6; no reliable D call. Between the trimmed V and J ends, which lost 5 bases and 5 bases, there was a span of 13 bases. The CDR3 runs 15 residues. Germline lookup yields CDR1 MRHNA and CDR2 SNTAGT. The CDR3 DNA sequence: TGTGCCAGCAGTCGGGAAGCGGGTGATAATTCACCCCTCCACTTT. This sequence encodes CASSREAGDNSPLHF.

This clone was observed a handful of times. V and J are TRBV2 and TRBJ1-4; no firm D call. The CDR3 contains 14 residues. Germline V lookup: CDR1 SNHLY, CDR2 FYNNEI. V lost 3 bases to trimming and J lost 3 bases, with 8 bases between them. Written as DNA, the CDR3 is TGTGCCAGCAGTGATCTCGGGTCTAATGAAAAACTGTTTTTT. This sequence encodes CASSDLGSNEKLFF.

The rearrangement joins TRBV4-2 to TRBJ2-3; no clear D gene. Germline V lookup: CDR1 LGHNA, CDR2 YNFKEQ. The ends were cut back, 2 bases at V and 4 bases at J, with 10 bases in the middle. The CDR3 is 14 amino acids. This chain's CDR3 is CASSQTQQADTQYF. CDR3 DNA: TGTGCCAGCAGCCAAACACAGCAGGCAGATACGCAGTATTTT.

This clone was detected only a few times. CDR3 nucleotide sequence: TGCGCCAGCAGCTTGGAACAGGGGGTTTACAATGAGCAGTTCTTC. Translating it yields CASSLEQGVYNEQFF. The V and J genes are TRBV5-1 and TRBJ2-1; 8 positions match TRBD1. CDR1 SGHRS and CDR2 YFSETQ come from the germline V gene. The junction had 3 bases not matched to a gene; V was cut back by 0 bases and J by 4 bases. This CDR3 region has 15 residues.

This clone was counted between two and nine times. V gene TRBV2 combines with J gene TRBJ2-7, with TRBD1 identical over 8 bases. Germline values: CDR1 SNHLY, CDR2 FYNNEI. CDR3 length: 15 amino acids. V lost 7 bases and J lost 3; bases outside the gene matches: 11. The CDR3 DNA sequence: TGTGCCAGCAAGGAATCAACAGGGGGGAGCTACGAGCAGTACTTC. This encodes CASKESTGGSYEQYF.

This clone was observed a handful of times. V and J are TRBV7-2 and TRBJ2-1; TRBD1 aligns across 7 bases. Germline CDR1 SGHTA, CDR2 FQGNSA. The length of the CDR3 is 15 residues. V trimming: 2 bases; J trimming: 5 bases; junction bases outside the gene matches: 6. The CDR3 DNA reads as TGTGCCAGCAGCTTAACGAGGGGGCCAGACAATGAGCAGTTCTTC. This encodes CASSLTRGPDNEQFF. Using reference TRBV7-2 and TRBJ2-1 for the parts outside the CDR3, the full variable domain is GAGVSQSPSNKVTEKGKDVELRCDPISGHTALYWYRQSLGQGLEFLIYFQGNSAPDKSGLPSDRFSAERTGGSVSTLTIQRTQQEDSAVYLCASSLTRGPDNEQFFGPGTRLTVL.

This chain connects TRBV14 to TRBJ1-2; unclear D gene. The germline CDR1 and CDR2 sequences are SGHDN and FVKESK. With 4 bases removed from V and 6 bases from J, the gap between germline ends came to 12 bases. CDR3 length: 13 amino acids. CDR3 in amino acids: CASSLGRANGYTF. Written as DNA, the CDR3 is TGTGCCAGCAGCCTCGGGCGGGCGAATGGCTACACCTTC. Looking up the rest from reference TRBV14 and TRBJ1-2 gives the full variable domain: EAGVTQFPSHSVIEKGQTVTLRCDPISGHDNLYWYRRVMGKEIKFLLHFVKESKQDESGMPNNRFLAERTGGTYSTLKVQPAELEDSGVYFCASSLGRANGYTFGSGTRLTVV.

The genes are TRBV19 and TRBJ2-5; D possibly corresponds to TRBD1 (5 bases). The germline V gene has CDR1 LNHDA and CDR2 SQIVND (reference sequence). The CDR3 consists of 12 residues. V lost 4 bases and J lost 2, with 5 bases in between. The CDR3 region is CASSRQQETQYF. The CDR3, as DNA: TGTGCCAGTAGTAGACAGCAAGAGACCCAGTACTTC.

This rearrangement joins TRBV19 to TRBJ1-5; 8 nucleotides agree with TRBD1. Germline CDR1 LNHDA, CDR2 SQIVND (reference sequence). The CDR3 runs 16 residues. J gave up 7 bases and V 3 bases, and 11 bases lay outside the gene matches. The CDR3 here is CASSIRYRGIEQPQHF. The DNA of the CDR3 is TGTGCCAGTAGTATCCGCTACAGGGGGATTGAGCAGCCCCAGCATTTT.

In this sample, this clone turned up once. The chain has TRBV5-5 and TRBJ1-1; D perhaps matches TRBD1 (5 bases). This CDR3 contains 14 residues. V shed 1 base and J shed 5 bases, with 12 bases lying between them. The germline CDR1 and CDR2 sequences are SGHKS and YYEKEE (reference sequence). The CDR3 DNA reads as TGTGCCAGCAGCTTGATGGGGGAGGAGACTGAAGCTTTCTTT. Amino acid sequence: CASSLMGEETEAFF.

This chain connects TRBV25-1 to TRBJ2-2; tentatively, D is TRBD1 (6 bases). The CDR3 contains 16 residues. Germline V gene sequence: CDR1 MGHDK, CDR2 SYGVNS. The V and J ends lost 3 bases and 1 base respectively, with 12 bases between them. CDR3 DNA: TGTGCCAGCAGTGAGGACCTACAGGGGAACACCGGGGAGCTGTTTTTT. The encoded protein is CASSEDLQGNTGELFF.

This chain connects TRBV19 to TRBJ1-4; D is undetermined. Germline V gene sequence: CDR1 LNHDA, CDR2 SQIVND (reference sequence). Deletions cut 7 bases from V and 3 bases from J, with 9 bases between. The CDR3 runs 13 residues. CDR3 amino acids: CASNRASNEKLFF. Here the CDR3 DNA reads TGTGCCAGTAATAGAGCATCTAATGAAAAACTGTTTTTT.

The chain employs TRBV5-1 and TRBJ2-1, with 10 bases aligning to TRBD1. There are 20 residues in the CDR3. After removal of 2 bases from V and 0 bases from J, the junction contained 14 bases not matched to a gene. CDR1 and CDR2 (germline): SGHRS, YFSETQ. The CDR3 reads CASSFPGQGFGRASYNEQFF. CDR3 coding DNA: TGCGCCAGCAGCTTCCCGGGACAGGGGTTCGGGAGGGCCTCCTACAATGAGCAGTTCTTC.

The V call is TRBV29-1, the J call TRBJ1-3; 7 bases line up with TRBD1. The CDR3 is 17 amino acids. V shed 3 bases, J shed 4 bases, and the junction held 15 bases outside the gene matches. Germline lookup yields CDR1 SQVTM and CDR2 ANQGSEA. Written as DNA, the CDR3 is TGCAGCGTTGACATTTTGTCGGACAGGTTGTGGGGAAACACCATATATTTT. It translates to CSVDILSDRLWGNTIYF.

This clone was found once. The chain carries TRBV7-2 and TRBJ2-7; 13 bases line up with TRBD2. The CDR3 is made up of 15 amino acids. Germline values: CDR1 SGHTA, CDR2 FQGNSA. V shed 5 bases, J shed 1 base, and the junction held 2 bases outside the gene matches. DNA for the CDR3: TGTGCCAGCAGCCTACTAGCGGGAGGGTCCTACGAGCAGTACTTC. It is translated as CASSLLAGGSYEQYF.

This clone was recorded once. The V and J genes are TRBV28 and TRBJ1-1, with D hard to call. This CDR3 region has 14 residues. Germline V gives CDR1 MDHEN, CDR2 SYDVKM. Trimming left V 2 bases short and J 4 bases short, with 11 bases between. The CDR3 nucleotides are TGTGCCAGCAGTTTAGTAGTCAAGAGCACTGAAGCTTTCTTT. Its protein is CASSLVVKSTEAFF.

CDR3 amino acids: CASSQTQRGGRETQYF. The CDR3 DNA is TGCGCCAGCAGCCAAACCCAGCGGGGGGGCAGGGAGACCCAGTACTTC. This chain joins TRBV4-1 and TRBJ2-5; TRBD2 agrees at 10 bases. Germline lookup yields CDR1 MGHRA and CDR2 YSYEKL. V was clipped by 2 bases and J by 5 bases; unmatched bases: 8. This CDR3 comprises 16 residues.

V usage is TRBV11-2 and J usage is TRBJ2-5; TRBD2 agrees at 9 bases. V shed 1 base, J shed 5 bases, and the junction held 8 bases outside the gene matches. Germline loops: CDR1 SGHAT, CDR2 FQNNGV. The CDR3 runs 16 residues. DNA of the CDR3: TGTGCCAGCAGCTTAGGATCTAGCGGGAATGTGGAGACCCAGTACTTC. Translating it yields CASSLGSSGNVETQYF.

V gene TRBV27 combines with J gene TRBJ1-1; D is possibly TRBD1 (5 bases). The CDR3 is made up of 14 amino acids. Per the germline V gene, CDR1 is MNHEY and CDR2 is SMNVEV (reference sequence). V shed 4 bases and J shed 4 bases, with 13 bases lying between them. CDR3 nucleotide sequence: TGTGCCAGCAGTTATTACCAGGGATCCACTGAAGCTTTCTTT. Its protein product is CASSYYQGSTEAFF.